The entry that follows covers one T cell receptor beta chain sequence. The antigen is not known. This entry comes from a study of T cell repertoires in cytomegalovirus infection. Study background: Recently identified HLA-C-restricted and well-studied HLA-B-restricted CMV epitopes were used. Study-level results: Ex vivo, HLA-C-restricted CMV-specific TCR beta clonotypes prevailed over the rest of the response.

The CDR3 extends over 14 amino acids. Germline-derived CDR1 and CDR2 are MNHEY and SMNVEV (reference sequence). Trimming pared 3 bases from V and 7 bases from J, leaving 12 bases between. TCRdb redid the calling of the reads with MiXCR, one entry per CDR3 protein. This table has 900,000 to 950,000 distinct CDR3 sequences, 30% to 40% appearing once. This specimen was cultured CD8+ T cells from PBMCs, taken from culture after CMV antigen stimulation. The V and J genes are TRBV27 and TRBJ1-4; TRBD1 might be the D (5 bases). The sequence derives from a human donor in good health (CMV status not recorded). Some clones in this sample may be carry-over from other donors' samples. The CDR3 DNA is TGTGCCAGCAGTTTCGCGGGGGGGACTGAAAAACTGTTTTTT. Translated, it gives CASSFAGGTEKLFF.